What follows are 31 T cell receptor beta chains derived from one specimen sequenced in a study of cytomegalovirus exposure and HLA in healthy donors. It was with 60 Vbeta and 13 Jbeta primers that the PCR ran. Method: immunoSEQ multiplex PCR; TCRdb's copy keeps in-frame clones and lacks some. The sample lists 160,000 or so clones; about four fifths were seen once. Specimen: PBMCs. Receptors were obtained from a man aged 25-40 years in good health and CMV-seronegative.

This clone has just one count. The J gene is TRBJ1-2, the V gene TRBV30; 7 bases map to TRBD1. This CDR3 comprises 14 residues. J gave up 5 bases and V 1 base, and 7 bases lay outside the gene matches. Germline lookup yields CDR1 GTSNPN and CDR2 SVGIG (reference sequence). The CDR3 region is CAWSGIGGEYGYTF. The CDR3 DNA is TGTGCCTGGAGTGGTATAGGGGGCGAGTATGGCTACACCTTC. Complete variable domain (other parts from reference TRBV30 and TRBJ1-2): SQTIHQWPATLVQPVGSPLSLECTVEGTSNPNLYWYRQAAGRGLQLLFYSVGIGQISSEVPQNLSASRPQDRQFILSSKKLLLSDSGFYLCAWSGIGGEYGYTFGSGTRLTVV.

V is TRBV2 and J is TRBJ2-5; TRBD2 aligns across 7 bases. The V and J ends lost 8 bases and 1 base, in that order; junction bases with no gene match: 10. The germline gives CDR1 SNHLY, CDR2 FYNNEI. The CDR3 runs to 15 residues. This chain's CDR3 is CASARVAGIQETQYF. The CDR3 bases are TGTGCCAGCGCAAGGGTAGCGGGCATCCAAGAGACCCAGTACTTC.

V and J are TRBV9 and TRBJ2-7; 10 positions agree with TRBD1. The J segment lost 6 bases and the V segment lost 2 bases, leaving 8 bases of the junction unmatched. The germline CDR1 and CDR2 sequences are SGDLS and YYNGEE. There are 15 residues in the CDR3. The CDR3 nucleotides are TGTGCCAGCAGCGTCGAGCCGGGACAGGGGTCCGAGCAGTACTTC. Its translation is CASSVEPGQGSEQYF.

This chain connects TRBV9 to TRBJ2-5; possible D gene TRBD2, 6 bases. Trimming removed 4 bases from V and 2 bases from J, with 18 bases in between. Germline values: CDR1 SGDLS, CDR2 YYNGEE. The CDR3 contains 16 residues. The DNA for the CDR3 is TGTGCCAGCAGCCTTCGCGGCGGGATCTTACAAGAGACCCAGTACTTC. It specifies CASSLRGGILQETQYF.

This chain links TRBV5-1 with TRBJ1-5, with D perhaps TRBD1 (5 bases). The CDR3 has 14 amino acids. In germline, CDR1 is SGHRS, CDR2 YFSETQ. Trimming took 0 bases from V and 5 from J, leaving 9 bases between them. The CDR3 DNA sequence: TGCGCCAGCAGCTTGGCCGCGGGGGATCAGCCCCAGCATTTT. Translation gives CASSLAAGDQPQHF. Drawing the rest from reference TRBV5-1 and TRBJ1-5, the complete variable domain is KAGVTQTPRYLIKTRGQQVTLSCSPISGHRSVSWYQQTPGQGLQFLFEYFSETQRNKGNFPGRFSGRQFSNSRSEMNVSTLELGDSALYLCASSLAAGDQPQHFGDGTRLSIL.

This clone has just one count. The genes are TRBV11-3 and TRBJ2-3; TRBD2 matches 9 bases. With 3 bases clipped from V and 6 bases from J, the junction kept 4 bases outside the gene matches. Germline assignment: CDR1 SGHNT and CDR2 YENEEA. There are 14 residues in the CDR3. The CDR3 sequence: CASSFSGRRDTQYF. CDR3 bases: TGTGCCAGCAGCTTTAGCGGGAGACGTGATACGCAGTATTTT.

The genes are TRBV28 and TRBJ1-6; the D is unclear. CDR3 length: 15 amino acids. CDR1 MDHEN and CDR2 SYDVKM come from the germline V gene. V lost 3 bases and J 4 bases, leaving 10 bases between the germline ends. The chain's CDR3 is CASSLPDSYNSPLHF. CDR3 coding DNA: TGTGCCAGCAGTTTGCCTGACTCTTATAATTCACCCCTCCACTTT.

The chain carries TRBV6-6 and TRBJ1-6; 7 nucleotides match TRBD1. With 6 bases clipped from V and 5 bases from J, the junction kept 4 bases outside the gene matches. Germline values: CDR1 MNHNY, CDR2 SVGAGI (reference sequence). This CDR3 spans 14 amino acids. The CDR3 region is CASRVTGDNSPLHF. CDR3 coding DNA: TGTGCCAGCAGGGTTACAGGGGATAATTCACCCCTCCACTTT.

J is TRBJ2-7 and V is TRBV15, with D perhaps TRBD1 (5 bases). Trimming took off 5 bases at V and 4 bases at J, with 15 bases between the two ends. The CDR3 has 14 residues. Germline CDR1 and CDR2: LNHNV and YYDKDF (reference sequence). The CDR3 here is CATSAPGRDYEQYF. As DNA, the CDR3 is TGTGCCACCAGCGCGCCTGGCAGGGATTACGAGCAGTACTTC.

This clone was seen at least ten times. The CDR3 spells CASKETGTTNYGYTF. The DNA of the CDR3 is TGTGCCAGCAAGGAGACAGGGACCACGAACTATGGCTACACCTTC. The rearrangement links TRBV6-5 to TRBJ1-2; 7 bases are a match to TRBD1. Germline CDR1 and CDR2: MNHEY and SVGAGI. The CDR3 consists of 15 residues. V was pared by 7 bases and J by 2 bases, with 10 bases of the junction left unmatched.

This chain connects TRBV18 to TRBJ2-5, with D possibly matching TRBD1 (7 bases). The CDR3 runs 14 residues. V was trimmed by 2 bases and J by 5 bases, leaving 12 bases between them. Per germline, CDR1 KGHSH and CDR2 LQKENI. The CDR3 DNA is TGTGCCAGCTCACCAGGAGGGGGCCTGGAGACCCAGTACTTC. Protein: CASSPGGGLETQYF. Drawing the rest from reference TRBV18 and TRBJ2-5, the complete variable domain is NAGVMQNPRHLVRRRGQEARLRCSPMKGHSHVYWYRQLPEEGLKFMVYLQKENIIDESGMPKERFSAEFPKEGPSILRIQQVVRGDSAAYFCASSPGGGLETQYFGPGTRLLVL.

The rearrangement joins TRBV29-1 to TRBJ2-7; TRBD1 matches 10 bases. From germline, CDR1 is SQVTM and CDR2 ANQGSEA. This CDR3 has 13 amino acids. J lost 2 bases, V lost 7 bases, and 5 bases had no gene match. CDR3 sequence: CSAGTGATYEQYF. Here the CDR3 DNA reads TGCAGCGCCGGGACAGGGGCGACCTACGAGCAGTACTTC.

The CDR3 loop reads CAWSTSGVNTGELFF. The CDR3 coding sequence is TGTGCCTGGAGTACTAGCGGGGTGAACACCGGGGAGCTGTTTTTT. V usage is TRBV30 and J usage is TRBJ2-2; TRBD2 matches at 10 bases. Germline loops: CDR1 GTSNPN, CDR2 SVGIG (reference sequence). The V and J ends lost 2 bases and 1 base, in that order; junction bases with no gene match: 1. The length of the CDR3 is 15 residues.

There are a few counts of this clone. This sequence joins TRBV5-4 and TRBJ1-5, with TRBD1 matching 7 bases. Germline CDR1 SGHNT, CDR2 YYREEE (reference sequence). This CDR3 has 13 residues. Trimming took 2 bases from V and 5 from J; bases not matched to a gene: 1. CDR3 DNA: TGTGCCAGCAGCTTAGGGACAGATCAGCCCCAGCATTTT. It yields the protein CASSLGTDQPQHF. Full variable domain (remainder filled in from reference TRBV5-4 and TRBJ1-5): ETGVTQSPTHLIKTRGQQVTLRCSSQSGHNTVSWYQQALGQGPQFIFQYYREEENGRGNFPPRFSGLQFPNYSSELNVNALELDDSALYLCASSLGTDQPQHFGDGTRLSIL.

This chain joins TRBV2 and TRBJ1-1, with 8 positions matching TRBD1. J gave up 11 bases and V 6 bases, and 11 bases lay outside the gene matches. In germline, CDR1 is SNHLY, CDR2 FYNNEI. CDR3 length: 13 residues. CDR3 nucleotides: TGTGCCAGCAGGACAGGACAGGGAGTAGTGGCTTTCTTT. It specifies CASRTGQGVVAFF.

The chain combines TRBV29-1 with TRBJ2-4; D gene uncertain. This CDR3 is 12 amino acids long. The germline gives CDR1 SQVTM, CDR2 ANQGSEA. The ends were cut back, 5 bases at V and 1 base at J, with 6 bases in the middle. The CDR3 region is CSVRAAKNIQYF. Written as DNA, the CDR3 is TGCAGCGTTCGTGCGGCCAAAAACATTCAGTACTTC.

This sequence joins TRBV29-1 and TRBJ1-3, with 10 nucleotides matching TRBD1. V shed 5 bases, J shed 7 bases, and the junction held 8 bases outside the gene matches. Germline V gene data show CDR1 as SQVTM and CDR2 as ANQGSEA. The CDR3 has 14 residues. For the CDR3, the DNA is TGCAGCGTTTGGTACCGGGACAGGGGCAACACCATATATTTT. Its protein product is CSVWYRDRGNTIYF.

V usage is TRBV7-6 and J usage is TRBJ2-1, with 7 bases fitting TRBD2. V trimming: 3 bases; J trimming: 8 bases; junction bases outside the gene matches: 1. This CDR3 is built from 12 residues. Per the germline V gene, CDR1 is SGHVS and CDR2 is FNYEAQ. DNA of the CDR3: TGTGCCAGCAGCTTGGGGGGGGATGAGCAGTTCTTC. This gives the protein CASSLGGDEQFF.

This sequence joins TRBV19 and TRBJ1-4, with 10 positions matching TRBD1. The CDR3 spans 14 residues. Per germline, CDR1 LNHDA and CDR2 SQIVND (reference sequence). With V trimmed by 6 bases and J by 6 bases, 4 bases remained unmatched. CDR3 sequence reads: CASSRQGAHEKLFF. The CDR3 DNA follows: TGTGCCAGTAGCAGACAGGGGGCGCATGAAAAACTGTTTTTT.

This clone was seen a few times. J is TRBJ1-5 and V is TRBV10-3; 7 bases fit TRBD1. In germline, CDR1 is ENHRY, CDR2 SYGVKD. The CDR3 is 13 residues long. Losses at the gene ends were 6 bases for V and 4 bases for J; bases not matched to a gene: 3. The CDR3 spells CAIRGTDNQPQHF. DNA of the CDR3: TGTGCCATCAGGGGGACAGATAATCAGCCCCAGCATTTT.

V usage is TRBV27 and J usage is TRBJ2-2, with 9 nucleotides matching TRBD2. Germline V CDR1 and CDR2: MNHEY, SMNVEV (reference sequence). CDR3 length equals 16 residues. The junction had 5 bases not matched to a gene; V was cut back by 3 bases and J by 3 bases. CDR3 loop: CASSFSSGEYTGELFF. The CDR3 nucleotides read TGTGCCAGCAGTTTCTCTAGCGGGGAATACACCGGGGAGCTGTTTTTT.

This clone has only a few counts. DNA for the CDR3: TGTGCCAGCAGCTTAGGGACTAGCAGGAGCTCCTACAATGAGCAGTTCTTC. It encodes CASSLGTSRSSYNEQFF. The chain employs TRBV7-2 and TRBJ2-1; TRBD2 aligns across 8 bases. The V gene's germline CDR1 is SGHTA and CDR2 FQGNSA. This CDR3 region has 17 residues. V gave up 1 base and J gave up 0 bases; unmatched junction bases: 5.

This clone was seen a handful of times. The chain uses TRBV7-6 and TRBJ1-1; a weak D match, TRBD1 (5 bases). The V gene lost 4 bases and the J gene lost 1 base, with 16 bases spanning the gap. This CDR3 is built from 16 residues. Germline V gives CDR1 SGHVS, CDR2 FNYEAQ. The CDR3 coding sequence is TGTGCCAGCAGCTCAGGGCCCTGGCAAGGGAACACTGAAGCTTTCTTT. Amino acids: CASSSGPWQGNTEAFF.

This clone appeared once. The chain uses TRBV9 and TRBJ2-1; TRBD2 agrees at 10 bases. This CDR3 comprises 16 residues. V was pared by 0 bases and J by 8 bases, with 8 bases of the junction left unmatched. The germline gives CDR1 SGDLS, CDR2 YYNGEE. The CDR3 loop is CASSVATSGGAYEQFF. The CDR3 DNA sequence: TGTGCCAGCAGCGTAGCTACGAGCGGGGGGGCGTATGAGCAGTTCTTC.

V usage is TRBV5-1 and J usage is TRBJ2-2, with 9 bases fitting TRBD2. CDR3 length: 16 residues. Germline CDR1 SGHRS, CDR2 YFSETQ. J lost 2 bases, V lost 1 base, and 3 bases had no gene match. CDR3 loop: CASSLLTSGNTGELFF. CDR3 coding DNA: TGCGCCAGCAGCTTGCTGACTAGCGGAAACACCGGGGAGCTGTTTTTT.

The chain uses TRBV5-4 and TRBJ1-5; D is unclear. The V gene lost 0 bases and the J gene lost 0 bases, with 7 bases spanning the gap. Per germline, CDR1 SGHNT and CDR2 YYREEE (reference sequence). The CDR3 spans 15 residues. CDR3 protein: CASSLGANSNQPQHF. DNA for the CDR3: TGTGCCAGCAGCTTGGGGGCGAATAGCAATCAGCCCCAGCATTTT.

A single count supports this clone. This chain's CDR3 is CASSPLGGGGTDTQYF. CDR3 nucleotide sequence: TGTGCCAGCAGTCCCCTCGGCGGGGGGGGCACAGATACGCAGTATTTT. The V and J genes are TRBV28 and TRBJ2-3; 9 positions agree with TRBD2. The V gene end was trimmed by 5 bases and the J gene end by 1 base; junction bases not matched to a gene: 7. This CDR3 region has 16 residues. The germline CDR1 and CDR2 sequences are MDHEN and SYDVKM.

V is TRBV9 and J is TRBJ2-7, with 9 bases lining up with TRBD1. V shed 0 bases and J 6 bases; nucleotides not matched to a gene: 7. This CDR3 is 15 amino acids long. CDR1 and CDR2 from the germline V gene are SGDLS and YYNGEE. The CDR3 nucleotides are TGTGCCAGCAGCGTAGAGGGGACAGGGAATGGCGAGCAGTACTTC. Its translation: CASSVEGTGNGEQYF.

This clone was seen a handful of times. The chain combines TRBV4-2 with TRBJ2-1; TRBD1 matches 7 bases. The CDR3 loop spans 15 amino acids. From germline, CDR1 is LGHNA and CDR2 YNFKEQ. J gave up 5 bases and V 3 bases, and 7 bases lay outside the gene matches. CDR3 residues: CASSQSTGSHNEQFF. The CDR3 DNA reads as TGTGCCAGCAGCCAGTCGACAGGGTCCCACAATGAGCAGTTCTTC.

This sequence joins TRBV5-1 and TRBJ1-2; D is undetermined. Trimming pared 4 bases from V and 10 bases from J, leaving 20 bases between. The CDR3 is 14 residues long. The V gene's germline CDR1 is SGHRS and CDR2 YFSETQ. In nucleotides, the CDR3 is TGCGCCAGCAGCCCGGAGGCTCCCATAGCCGTCTACACCTTC. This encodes CASSPEAPIAVYTF.

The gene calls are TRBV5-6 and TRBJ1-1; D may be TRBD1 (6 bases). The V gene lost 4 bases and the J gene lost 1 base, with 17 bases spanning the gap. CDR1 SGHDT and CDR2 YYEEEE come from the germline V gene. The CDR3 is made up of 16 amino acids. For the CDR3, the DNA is TGTGCCAGCAGCCCAAGGGGGGGCGCGAGGAACACTGAAGCTTTCTTT. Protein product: CASSPRGGARNTEAFF. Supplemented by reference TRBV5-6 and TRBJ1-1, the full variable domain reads DAGVTQSPTHLIKTRGQQVTLRCSPKSGHDTVSWYQQALGQGPQFIFQYYEEEERQRGNFPDRFSGHQFPNYSSELNVNALLLGDSALYLCASSPRGGARNTEAFFGQGTRLTVV.